The clone carrying this TCR beta chain was seen a handful of times. Whereas donors were nominally healthy upon sampling, unrecorded immune exposures were probable. Trimming cost V 0 bases and J 7 bases, with 9 bases left between them. In germline, CDR1 is GTSNPN, CDR2 SVGIG (reference sequence). The CDR3 is made up of 13 amino acids. The sample comes from a study of cytomegalovirus exposure and HLA in healthy donors. Use of 60 Vbeta and 13 Jbeta primers characterized the PCR. Only in-frame clones appear in the TCRdb table, and some are missing; sequencing was by immunoSEQ multiplex PCR. This sample carries about 82,000 clones, 70% to 85% of them seen once, and the ten largest clones take roughly an eighth.

The TCR was taken from a human donor in good health. Sequenced material: PBMCs. This rearrangement joins TRBV30 to TRBJ1-4; D call uncertain. As DNA, the CDR3 is TGTGCCTGGAGTGTAGGACTTGGTGAAAAACTGTTTTTT. Amino acid sequence: CAWSVGLGEKLFF.